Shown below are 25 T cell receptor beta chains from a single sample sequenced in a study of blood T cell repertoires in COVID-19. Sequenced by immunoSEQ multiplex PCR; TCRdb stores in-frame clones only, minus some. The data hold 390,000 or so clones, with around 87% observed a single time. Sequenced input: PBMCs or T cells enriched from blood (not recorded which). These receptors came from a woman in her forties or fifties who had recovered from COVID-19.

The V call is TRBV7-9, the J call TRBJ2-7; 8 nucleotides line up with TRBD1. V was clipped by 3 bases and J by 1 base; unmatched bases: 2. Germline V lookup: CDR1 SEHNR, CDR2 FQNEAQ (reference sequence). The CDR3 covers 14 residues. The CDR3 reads CASSLGQASYEQYF. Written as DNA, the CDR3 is TGTGCCAGCAGCTTGGGACAGGCTTCCTACGAGCAGTACTTC. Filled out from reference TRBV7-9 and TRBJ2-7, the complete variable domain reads DTGVSQNPRHKITKRGQNVTFRCDPISEHNRLYWYRQTLGQGPEFLTYFQNEAQLEKSRLLSDRFSAERPKGSFSTLEIQRTEQGDSAMYLCASSLGQASYEQYFGPGTRLTVT.

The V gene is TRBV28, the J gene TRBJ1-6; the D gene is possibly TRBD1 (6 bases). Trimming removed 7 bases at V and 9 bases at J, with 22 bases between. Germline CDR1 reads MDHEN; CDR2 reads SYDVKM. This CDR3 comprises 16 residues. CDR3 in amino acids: CASIRRTAVSGSPLHF. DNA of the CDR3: TGTGCCAGCATCCGCAGGACAGCAGTGTCCGGTTCACCCCTCCACTTT. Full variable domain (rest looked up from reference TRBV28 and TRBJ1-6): DVKVTQSSRYLVKRTGEKVFLECVQDMDHENMFWYRQDPGLGLRLIYFSYDVKMKEKGDIPEGYSVSREKKERFSLILESASTNQTSMYLCASIRRTAVSGSPLHFGNGTRLTVT.

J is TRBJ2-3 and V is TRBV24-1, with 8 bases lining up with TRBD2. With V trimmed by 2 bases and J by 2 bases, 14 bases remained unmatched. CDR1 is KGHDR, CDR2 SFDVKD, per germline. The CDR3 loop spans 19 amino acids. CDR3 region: CATSDSDPPSGGSTDTQYF. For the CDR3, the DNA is TGTGCCACCAGTGATTCTGACCCTCCGAGCGGGGGATCCACAGATACGCAGTATTTT.

This CDR3 reads CASGTIANEKLFF. The CDR3 DNA reads as TGCGCCAGCGGGACAATTGCTAATGAAAAACTGTTTTTT. The chain employs TRBV10-1 and TRBJ1-4; D might be TRBD1 (6 bases). V dropped 8 bases and J dropped 3 bases, with 10 bases sitting between them. Germline assignment: CDR1 WNHNN and CDR2 SYGVQD (reference sequence). The CDR3 is made up of 13 amino acids.

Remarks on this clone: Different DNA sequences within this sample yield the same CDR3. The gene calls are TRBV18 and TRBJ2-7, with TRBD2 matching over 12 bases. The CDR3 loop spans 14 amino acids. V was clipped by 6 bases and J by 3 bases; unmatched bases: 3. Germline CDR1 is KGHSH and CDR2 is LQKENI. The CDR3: CASSPTSGGYEQYF. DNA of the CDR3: TGTGCCAGCTCGCCGACTAGCGGGGGCTACGAGCAGTACTTC. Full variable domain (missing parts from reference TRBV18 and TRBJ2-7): NAGVMQNPRHLVRRRGQEARLRCSPMKGHSHVYWYRQLPEEGLKFMVYLQKENIIDESGMPKERFSAEFPKEGPSILRIQQVVRGDSAAYFCASSPTSGGYEQYFGPGTRLTVT.

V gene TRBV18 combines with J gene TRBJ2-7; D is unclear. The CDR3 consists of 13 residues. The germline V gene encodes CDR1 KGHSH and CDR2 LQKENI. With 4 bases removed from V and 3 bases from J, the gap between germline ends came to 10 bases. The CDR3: CASSRIVGYEQYF. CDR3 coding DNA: TGTGCCAGCTCACGAATAGTTGGCTACGAGCAGTACTTC.

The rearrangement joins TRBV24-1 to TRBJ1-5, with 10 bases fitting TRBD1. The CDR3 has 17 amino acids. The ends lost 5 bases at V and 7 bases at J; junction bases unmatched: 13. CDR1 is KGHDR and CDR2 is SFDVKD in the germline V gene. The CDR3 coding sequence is TGTGCCACCAGTGGGGACAGGGGTCCTTCGGTGGAGCAGCCCCAGCATTTT. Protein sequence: CATSGDRGPSVEQPQHF.

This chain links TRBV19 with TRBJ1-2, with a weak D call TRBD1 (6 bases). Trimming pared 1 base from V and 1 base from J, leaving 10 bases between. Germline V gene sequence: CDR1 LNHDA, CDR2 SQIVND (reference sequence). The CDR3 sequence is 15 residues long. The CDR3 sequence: CASSIVGDNNYGYTF. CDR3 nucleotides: TGTGCCAGTAGTATAGTGGGGGACAATAACTATGGCTACACCTTC.

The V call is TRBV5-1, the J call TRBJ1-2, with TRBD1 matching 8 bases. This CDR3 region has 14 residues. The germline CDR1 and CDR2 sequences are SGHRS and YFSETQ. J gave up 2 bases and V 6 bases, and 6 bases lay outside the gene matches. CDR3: CASTPTGANYGYTF. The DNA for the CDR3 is TGCGCCAGCACCCCGACAGGGGCCAACTATGGCTACACCTTC.

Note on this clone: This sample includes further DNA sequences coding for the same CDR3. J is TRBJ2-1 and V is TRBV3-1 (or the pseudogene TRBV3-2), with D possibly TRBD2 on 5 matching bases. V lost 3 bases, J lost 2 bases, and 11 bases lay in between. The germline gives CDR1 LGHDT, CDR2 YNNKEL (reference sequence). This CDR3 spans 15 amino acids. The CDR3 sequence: CASSQAGGPYNEQFF. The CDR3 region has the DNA TGTGCCAGCAGCCAGGCAGGCGGGCCCTACAATGAGCAGTTCTTC.

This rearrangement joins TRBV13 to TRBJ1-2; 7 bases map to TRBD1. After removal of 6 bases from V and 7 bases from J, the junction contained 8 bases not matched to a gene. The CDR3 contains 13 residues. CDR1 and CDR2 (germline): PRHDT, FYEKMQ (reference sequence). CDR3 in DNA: TGTGCCAGCAGACAAGACAGGGCAGGTGGCTACACCTTC. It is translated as CASRQDRAGGYTF.

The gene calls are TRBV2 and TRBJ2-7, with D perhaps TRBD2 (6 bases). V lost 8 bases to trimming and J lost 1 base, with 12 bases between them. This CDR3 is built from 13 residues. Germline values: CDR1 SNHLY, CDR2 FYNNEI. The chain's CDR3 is CASSKRGSYEQYF. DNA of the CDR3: TGTGCCAGCTCCAAACGGGGGTCCTACGAGCAGTACTTC.

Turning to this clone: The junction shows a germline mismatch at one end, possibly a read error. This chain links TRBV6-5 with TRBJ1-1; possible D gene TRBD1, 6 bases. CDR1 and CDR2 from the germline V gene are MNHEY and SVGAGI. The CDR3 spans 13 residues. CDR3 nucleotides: TGTGCCAGCAGTAGACCCGGGACATCTGAGGCTTTCTTT. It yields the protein CASSRPGTSEAFF.

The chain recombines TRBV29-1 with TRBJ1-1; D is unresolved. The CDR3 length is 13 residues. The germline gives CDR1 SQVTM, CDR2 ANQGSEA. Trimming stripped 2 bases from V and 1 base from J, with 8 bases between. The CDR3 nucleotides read TGCAGCGTTGAACGATCGGGGAACACTGAAGCTTTCTTT. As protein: CSVERSGNTEAFF.

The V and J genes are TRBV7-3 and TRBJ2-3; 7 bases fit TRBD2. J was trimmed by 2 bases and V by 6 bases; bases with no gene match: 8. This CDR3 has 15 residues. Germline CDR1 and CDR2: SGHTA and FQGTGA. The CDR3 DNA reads TGTGCCAGCAGTTCGGCGGGGGTTCCCACAGATACGCAGTATTTT. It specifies CASSSAGVPTDTQYF.

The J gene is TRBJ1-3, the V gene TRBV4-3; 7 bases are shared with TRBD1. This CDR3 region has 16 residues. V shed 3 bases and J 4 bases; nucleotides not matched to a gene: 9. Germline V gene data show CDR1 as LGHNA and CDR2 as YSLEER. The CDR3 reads CASSQFTGEVGNTIYF. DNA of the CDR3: TGCGCCAGCAGCCAGTTTACAGGGGAGGTAGGAAACACCATATATTTT.

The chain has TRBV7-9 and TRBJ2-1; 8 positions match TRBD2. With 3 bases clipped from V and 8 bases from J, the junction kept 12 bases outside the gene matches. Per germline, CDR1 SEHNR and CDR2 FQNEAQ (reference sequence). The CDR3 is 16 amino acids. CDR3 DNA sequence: TGTGCCAGCAGCTTCTTCGGGGGGGCCACGTTGGATGAGCAGTTCTTC. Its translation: CASSFFGGATLDEQFF.

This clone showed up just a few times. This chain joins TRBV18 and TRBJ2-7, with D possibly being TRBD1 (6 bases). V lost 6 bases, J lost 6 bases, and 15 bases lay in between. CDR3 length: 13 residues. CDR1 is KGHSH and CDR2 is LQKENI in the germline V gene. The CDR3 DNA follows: TGTGCCAGCTCTGGCAACAGGGTCCGCGAGCAGTACTTC. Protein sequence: CASSGNRVREQYF. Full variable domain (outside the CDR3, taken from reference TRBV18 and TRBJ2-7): NAGVMQNPRHLVRRRGQEARLRCSPMKGHSHVYWYRQLPEEGLKFMVYLQKENIIDESGMPKERFSAEFPKEGPSILRIQQVVRGDSAAYFCASSGNRVREQYFGPGTRLTVT.

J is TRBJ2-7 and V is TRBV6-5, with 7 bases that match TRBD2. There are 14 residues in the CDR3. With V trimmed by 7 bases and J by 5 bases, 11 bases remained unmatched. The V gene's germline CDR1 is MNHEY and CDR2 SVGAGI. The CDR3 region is CASIGGGNFNEQYF. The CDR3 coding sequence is TGTGCCAGCATTGGGGGGGGAAACTTTAACGAGCAGTACTTC.

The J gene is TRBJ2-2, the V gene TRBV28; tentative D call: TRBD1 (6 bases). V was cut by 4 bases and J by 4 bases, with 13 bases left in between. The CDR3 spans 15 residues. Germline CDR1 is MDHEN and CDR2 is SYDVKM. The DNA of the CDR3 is TGTGCCAGCAGTTCCGCCGCAGGGGTCACCGGGGAGCTGTTTTTT. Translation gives CASSSAAGVTGELFF.

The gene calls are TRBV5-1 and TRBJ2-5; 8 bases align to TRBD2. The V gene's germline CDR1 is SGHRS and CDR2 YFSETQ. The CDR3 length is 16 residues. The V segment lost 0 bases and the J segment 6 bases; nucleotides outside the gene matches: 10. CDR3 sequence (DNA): TGCGCCAGCAGCTTGGCCGTCGCGGGGGGAGTGCAGACCCAGTACTTC. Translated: CASSLAVAGGVQTQYF.

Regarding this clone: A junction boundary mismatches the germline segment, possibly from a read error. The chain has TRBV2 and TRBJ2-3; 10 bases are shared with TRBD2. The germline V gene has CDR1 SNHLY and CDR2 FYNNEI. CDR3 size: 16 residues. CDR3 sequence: CASTERSGGGTDTQYF. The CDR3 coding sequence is TGTGCCAGCACTGAACGAAGCGGGGGGGGCACAGATACGCAGTATTTT.

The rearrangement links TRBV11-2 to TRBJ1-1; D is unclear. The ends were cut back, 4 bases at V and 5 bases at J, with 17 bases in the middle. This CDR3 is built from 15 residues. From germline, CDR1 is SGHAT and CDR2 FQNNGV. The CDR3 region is CASSWGRGGETEAFF. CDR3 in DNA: TGTGCCAGCAGCTGGGGTCGGGGAGGAGAGACTGAAGCTTTCTTT.

CDR3 coding DNA: TGTGCCAGCAGAGCAGGGGAATCTGGCTCCTACGAGCAGTACTTC. This gives the protein CASRAGESGSYEQYF. The J gene is TRBJ2-7, the V gene TRBV9; tentatively, D is TRBD1 (6 bases). Germline-derived CDR1 and CDR2 are SGDLS and YYNGEE. CDR3 length: 15 residues. The V gene lost 5 bases and the J gene lost 0 bases, with 15 bases spanning the gap.

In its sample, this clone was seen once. Written as DNA, the CDR3 is TGTGCCAGCAGTGAAGTAGAAGGGGTGTATGGCTACACCTTC. Translation: CASSEVEGVYGYTF. The chain links TRBV6-1 to TRBJ1-2; possibly TRBD1 for D (5 bases). Trimming removed 1 base from V and 5 bases from J, with 11 bases in between. The V gene's germline CDR1 is MNHNS and CDR2 SASEGT. The CDR3 totals 14 residues.